This TCR beta chain emerged from a study of T cell responses to AZD1222 COVID-19 vaccine. CDR1 and CDR2 (germline): LGHNA, YSLEER. The ends were cut back, 0 bases at V and 1 base at J, with 6 bases in the middle. The CDR3 has 14 residues. Data came from immunoSEQ multiplex PCR; TCRdb stores just in-frame clones and leaves some out. The data show fewer than 200,000 clones, with approximately 92% seen just once and approximately 1.4% held by the top ten. This TCR was recovered from an adult in good health. The chain uses TRBV4-3 and TRBJ1-1; D is unclear. The sequencing here drew on peripheral blood, taken on day 0 of AZD1222 vaccination. CDR3 in DNA: TGCGCCAGCAGCCAAGATGTCGGGAACACTGAAGCTTTCTTT. Translating it yields CASSQDVGNTEAFF.